One sample yielded the 15 T cell receptor beta chains listed below, sequenced in a study of graft-versus-host responses after intestinal transplantation. These receptors lack a known antigen. Assay: immunoSEQ multiplex PCR; the TCRdb copy retains only in-frame clones and omits some. The table has roughly 120,000 clones, around 90% seen once. This specimen was unstimulated CD4+ T cells sorted from spleen or lymph node cells, taken before transplant. The source is a human donor who was the organ donor for an intestinal transplant.

The V gene is TRBV10-1, the J gene TRBJ2-7; D might be TRBD2 (5 bases). CDR1 and CDR2 (germline): WNHNN, SYGVQD (reference sequence). The CDR3 has 15 residues. Deletions cut 4 bases from V and 2 bases from J, with 15 bases between. CDR3 in DNA: TGCGCCAGCAGTGCCCCGGACTGGAGCCCCTACGAGCAGTACTTC. Translated: CASSAPDWSPYEQYF.

The table lists this clone with a few counts. V gene TRBV28 combines with J gene TRBJ2-7; no reliable D call. Between the trimmed V and J ends, which lost 8 bases and 2 bases, there was a span of 13 bases. The CDR3 is 13 amino acids. CDR1 and CDR2 (germline): MDHEN, SYDVKM. The CDR3 loop reads CASASGATYEQYF. DNA of the CDR3: TGTGCCAGCGCTTCAGGCGCAACCTACGAGCAGTACTTC.

J is TRBJ2-5 and V is TRBV6-5, with 9 bases that match TRBD1. V shed 2 bases, J shed 2 bases, and the junction held 3 bases outside the gene matches. The CDR3 is 15 amino acids. Germline V gives CDR1 MNHEY, CDR2 SVGAGI. This CDR3 is CASSYGDRDQETQYF. For the CDR3, the DNA is TGTGCCAGCAGTTACGGGGACAGGGATCAAGAGACCCAGTACTTC.

As for this clone: At one end the junction does not follow the germline gene, possibly because of a read error. The J gene is TRBJ2-1, the V gene TRBV2; 13 bases fit TRBD2. The CDR3 consists of 15 residues. CDR1 SNHLY and CDR2 FYNNEI come from the germline V gene. DNA for the CDR3: TGTGCCAGCAGTGAAGCTCAGGGGACTAGCGGGGTCGGAATCTTC. Translated: CASSEAQGTSGVGIF.

CDR3 sequence (DNA): TGTGCCATCAGTGGAGGACAGGGGAGTTATGGCTACACCTTC. Amino acid sequence: CAISGGQGSYGYTF. This chain connects TRBV10-3 to TRBJ1-2; 9 bases map to TRBD1. The V gene's germline CDR1 is ENHRY and CDR2 SYGVKD. V was pared by 4 bases and J by 5 bases, with 5 bases of the junction left unmatched. There are 14 residues in the CDR3.

This clone has a single count. This rearrangement joins TRBV5-6 to TRBJ2-7, with TRBD1 matching over 11 bases. This CDR3 spans 14 amino acids. The V and J ends lost 6 bases and 3 bases, in that order; junction bases with no gene match: 5. Per germline, CDR1 SGHDT and CDR2 YYEEEE. CDR3 loop: CASTRTGGGYEQYF. In DNA form, the CDR3 reads TGTGCCAGCACCCGGACAGGGGGCGGCTACGAGCAGTACTTC. The whole variable domain, filled in from reference TRBV5-6 and TRBJ2-7, reads DAGVTQSPTHLIKTRGQQVTLRCSPKSGHDTVSWYQQALGQGPQFIFQYYEEEERQRGNFPDRFSGHQFPNYSSELNVNALLLGDSALYLCASTRTGGGYEQYFGPGTRLTVT.

This clone has a single count. CDR3 DNA sequence: TGTGCCAGCAGCTCGAGGACTAGCGGGAGTGGAGAGACCCAGTACTTC. This encodes CASSSRTSGSGETQYF. The chain links TRBV7-9 to TRBJ2-5; 13 bases line up with TRBD2. CDR3 size: 16 residues. Germline V lookup: CDR1 SEHNR, CDR2 FQNEAQ (reference sequence). The ends lost 4 bases at V and 4 bases at J; junction bases unmatched: 6.

The chain carries TRBV11-3 and TRBJ1-1; 8 bases agree with TRBD1. The germline V gene has CDR1 SGHNT and CDR2 YENEEA. The J segment lost 2 bases and the V segment lost 3 bases, leaving 8 bases of the junction unmatched. The CDR3 runs 16 residues. This CDR3 is CASSFSGGQSNTEAFF. The DNA for the CDR3 is TGTGCCAGCAGCTTTTCAGGGGGCCAATCCAACACTGAAGCTTTCTTT. The full variable domain, rest sourced from reference TRBV11-3 and TRBJ1-1, is EAGVVQSPRYKIIEKKQPVAFWCNPISGHNTLYWYLQNLGQGPELLIRYENEEAVDDSQLPKDRFSAERLKGVDSTLKIQPAELGDSAVYLCASSFSGGQSNTEAFFGQGTRLTVV.

This clone was seen a few times. The V gene is TRBV10-3, the J gene TRBJ2-2; 13 nucleotides match TRBD2. The V gene end was trimmed by 6 bases and the J gene end by 7 bases; junction bases not matched to a gene: 5. Germline loops: CDR1 ENHRY, CDR2 SYGVKD. This CDR3 has 15 residues. The DNA for the CDR3 is TGTGCCATCAGAGGACTAGCGGGAGATGGCGGGGAGCTGTTTTTT. Translation gives CAIRGLAGDGGELFF.

The chain couples TRBV7-6 to TRBJ2-6; D remains ambiguous. The J call may not be correct, given that the DNA end is closer to TRBJ2-1. The CDR3 consists of 16 residues. From germline, CDR1 is SGHVS and CDR2 FNYEAQ. CDR3 sequence: CASRPRFRFQNNEQFF. DNA for the CDR3: TGTGCCAGCAGACCACGATTCCGGTTCCAGAACAATGAGCAGTTCTTC.

V is TRBV4-1 and J is TRBJ2-3; no clear D gene. Germline CDR1 is MGHRA and CDR2 is YSYEKL. CDR3 length equals 14 residues. V shed 2 bases and J shed 4 bases, with 10 bases lying between them. The DNA for the CDR3 is TGCGCCAGCAGCCAAACTGGAGTTCCAGATACGCAGTATTTT. Translation gives CASSQTGVPDTQYF.

This sequence joins TRBV28 and TRBJ2-7; a possible D gene is TRBD2 (5 bases). Germline V lookup: CDR1 MDHEN, CDR2 SYDVKM. The V end was cut by 7 bases, the J end by 2 bases, with 18 bases between. CDR3 length: 15 residues. CDR3: CASKVSGEKAYEQYF. The DNA of the CDR3 is TGTGCCAGCAAAGTATCCGGGGAGAAGGCCTACGAGCAGTACTTC.

This chain connects TRBV18 to TRBJ1-4; D possibly corresponds to TRBD1 (6 bases). The CDR3 has 16 amino acids. CDR1 and CDR2 (germline): KGHSH, LQKENI. Trimming removed 5 bases at V and 0 bases at J, with 13 bases between. CDR3 DNA: TGTGCCAGCTCAGCACAGGGCCCAGCAACTAATGAAAAACTGTTTTTT. Translation: CASSAQGPATNEKLFF.

This sequence joins TRBV9 and TRBJ2-3, with 10 positions matching TRBD2. Germline assignment: CDR1 SGDLS and CDR2 YYNGEE. J lost 4 bases, V lost 4 bases, and 9 bases had no gene match. The CDR3 loop spans 16 amino acids. The CDR3 region has the DNA TGTGCCAGCAGCCCCCCGGCTAGCGGGGGTCCAGATACGCAGTATTTT. Protein product: CASSPPASGGPDTQYF.

This chain joins TRBV9 and TRBJ1-1, with D unclear. CDR3 length: 13 amino acids. CDR1 SGDLS and CDR2 YYNGEE come from the germline V gene. Trimming shortened V by 0 bases and J by 2 bases, and 5 bases separated the two germline ends. The CDR3 DNA is TGTGCCAGCAGCGTAGAGAGCAACACTGAAGCTTTCTTT. Its protein is CASSVESNTEAFF.